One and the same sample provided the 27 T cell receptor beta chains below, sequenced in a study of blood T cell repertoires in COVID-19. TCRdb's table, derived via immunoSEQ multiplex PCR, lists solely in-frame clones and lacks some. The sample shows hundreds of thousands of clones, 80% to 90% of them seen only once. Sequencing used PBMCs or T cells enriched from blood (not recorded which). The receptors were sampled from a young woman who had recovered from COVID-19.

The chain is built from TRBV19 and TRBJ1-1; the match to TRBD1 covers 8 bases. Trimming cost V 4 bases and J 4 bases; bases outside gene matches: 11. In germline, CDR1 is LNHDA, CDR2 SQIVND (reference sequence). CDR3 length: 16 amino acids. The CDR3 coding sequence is TGTGCCAGTAGTACGCCCGACAGGGGCGCTGCCACTGAAGCTTTCTTT. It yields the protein CASSTPDRGAATEAFF.

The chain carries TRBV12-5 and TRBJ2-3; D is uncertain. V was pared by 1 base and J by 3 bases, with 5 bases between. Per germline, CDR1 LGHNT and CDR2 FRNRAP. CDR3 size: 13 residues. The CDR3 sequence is CASGLGETDTQYF. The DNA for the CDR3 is TGTGCTAGTGGTTTGGGTGAGACAGATACGCAGTATTTT.

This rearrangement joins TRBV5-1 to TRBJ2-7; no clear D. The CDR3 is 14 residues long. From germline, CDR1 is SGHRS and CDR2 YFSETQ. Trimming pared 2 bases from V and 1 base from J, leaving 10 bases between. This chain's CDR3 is CASSLVGRSYEQYF. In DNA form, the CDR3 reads TGCGCCAGCAGCTTAGTTGGCAGATCCTACGAGCAGTACTTC.

The CDR3: CAWSVGQGREPQHF. The CDR3 DNA follows: TGTGCCTGGAGTGTTGGGCAGGGTAGGGAGCCCCAGCATTTT. This chain joins TRBV30 and TRBJ1-5; D is possibly TRBD1 (5 bases). Germline V lookup: CDR1 GTSNPN, CDR2 SVGIG (reference sequence). V gave up 0 bases and J gave up 8 bases, with 14 bases separating them. The CDR3 totals 14 residues.

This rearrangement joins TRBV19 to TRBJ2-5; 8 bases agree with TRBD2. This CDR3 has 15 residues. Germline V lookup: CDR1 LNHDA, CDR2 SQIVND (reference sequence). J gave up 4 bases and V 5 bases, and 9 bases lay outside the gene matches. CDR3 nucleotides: TGTGCCAGTAGTCGATACGGGGGGGCAGGAGAGACCCAGTACTTC. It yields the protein CASSRYGGAGETQYF.

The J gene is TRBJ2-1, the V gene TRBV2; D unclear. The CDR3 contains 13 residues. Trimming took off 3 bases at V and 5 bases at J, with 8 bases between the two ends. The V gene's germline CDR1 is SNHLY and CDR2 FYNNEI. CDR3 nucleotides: TGTGCCAGCAGTGACCCTTTAGACAATGAGCAGTTCTTC. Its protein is CASSDPLDNEQFF.

CDR3 in amino acids: CASSSDTRGSYEQYF. The CDR3 region has the DNA TGTGCCAGTAGTTCCGACACCAGGGGCTCCTACGAGCAGTACTTC. The rearrangement links TRBV19 to TRBJ2-7, with a possible D match to TRBD1 (6 bases). CDR3 length equals 15 residues. V was trimmed by 5 bases and J by 0 bases, leaving 14 bases between them. Germline CDR1 LNHDA, CDR2 SQIVND (reference sequence).

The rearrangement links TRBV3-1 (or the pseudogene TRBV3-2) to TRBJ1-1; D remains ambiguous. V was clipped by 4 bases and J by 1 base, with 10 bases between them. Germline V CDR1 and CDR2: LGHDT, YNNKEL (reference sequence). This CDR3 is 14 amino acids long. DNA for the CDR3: TGTGCCAGCAGCCCGGAGAACTCGAACACTGAAGCTTTCTTT. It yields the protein CASSPENSNTEAFF.

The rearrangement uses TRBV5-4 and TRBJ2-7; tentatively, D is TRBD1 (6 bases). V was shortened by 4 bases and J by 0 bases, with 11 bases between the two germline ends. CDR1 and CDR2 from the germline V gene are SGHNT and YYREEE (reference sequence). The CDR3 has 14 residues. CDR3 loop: CASSEWDISYEQYF. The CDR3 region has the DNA TGTGCCAGCAGCGAGTGGGACATCTCCTACGAGCAGTACTTC.

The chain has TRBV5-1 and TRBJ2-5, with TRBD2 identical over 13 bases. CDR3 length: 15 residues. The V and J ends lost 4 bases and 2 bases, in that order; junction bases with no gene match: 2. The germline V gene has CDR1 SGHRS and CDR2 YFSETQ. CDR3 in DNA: TGCGCCAGCAGCCGACTAGCGGGGGGACAAGAGACCCAGTACTTC. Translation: CASSRLAGGQETQYF.

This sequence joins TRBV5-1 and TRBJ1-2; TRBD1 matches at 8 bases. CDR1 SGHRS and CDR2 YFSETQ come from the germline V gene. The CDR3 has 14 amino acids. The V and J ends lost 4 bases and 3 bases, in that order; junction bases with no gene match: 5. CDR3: CASSRTGSDYGYTF. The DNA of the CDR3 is TGCGCCAGCAGCCGGACAGGGTCCGACTATGGCTACACCTTC. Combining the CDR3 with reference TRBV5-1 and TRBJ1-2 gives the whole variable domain KAGVTQTPRYLIKTRGQQVTLSCSPISGHRSVSWYQQTPGQGLQFLFEYFSETQRNKGNFPGRFSGRQFSNSRSEMNVSTLELGDSALYLCASSRTGSDYGYTFGSGTRLTVV.

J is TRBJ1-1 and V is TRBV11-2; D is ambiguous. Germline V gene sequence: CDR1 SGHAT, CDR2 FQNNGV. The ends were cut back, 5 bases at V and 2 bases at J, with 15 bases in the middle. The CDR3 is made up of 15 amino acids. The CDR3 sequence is CASSPQRAGNTEAFF. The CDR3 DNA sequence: TGTGCCAGCAGCCCCCAGCGGGCAGGAAACACTGAAGCTTTCTTT. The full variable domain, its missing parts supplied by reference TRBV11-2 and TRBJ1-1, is EAGVAQSPRYKIIEKRQSVAFWCNPISGHATLYWYQQILGQGPKLLIQFQNNGVVDDSQLPKDRFSAERLKGVDSTLKIQPAKLEDSAVYLCASSPQRAGNTEAFFGQGTRLTVV.

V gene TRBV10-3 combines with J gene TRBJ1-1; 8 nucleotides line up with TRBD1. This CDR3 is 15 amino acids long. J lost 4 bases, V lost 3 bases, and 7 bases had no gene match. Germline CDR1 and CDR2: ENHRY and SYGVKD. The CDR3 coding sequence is TGTGCCATCAGTGACTGGACAGGGTCGGGCACTGAAGCTTTCTTT. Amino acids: CAISDWTGSGTEAFF.

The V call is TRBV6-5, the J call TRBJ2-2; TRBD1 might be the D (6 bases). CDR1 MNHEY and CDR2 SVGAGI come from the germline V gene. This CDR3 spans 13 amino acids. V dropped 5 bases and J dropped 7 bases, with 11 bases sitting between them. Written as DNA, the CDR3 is TGTGCCAGCAGTACAGGGTTAGACGGGGAGCTGTTTTTT. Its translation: CASSTGLDGELFF.

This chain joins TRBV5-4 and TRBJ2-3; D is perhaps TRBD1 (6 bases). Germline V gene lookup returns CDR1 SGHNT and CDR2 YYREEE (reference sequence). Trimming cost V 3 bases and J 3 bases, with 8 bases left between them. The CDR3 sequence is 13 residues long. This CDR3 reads CASSYGTTDTQYF. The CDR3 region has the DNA TGTGCCAGCAGCTACGGGACAACAGATACGCAGTATTTT. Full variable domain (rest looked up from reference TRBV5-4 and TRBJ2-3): ETGVTQSPTHLIKTRGQQVTLRCSSQSGHNTVSWYQQALGQGPQFIFQYYREEENGRGNFPPRFSGLQFPNYSSELNVNALELDDSALYLCASSYGTTDTQYFGPGTRLTVL.

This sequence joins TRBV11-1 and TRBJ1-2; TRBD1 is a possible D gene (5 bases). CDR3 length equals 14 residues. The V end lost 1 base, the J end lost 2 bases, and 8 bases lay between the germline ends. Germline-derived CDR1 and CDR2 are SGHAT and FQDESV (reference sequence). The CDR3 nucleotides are TGTGCCAGCAGCTTAGAGGAGGGGAACTATGGCTACACCTTC. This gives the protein CASSLEEGNYGYTF.

As DNA, the CDR3 is TGTGCCACCAGCTCCTTCGGAGGGGCCAACTCTGGAAACACCATATATTTT. Its protein is CATSSFGGANSGNTIYF. The J gene is TRBJ1-3, the V gene TRBV15; TRBD1 might be the D (5 bases). The length of the CDR3 is 17 residues. Germline assignment: CDR1 LNHNV and CDR2 YYDKDF (reference sequence). V lost 5 bases and J 0 bases, leaving 17 bases between the germline ends.

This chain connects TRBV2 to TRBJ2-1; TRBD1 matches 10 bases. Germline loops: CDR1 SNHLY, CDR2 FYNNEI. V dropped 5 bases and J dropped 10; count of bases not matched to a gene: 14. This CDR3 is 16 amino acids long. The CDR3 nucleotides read TGTGCCAGCAGTCTAACGGACAGGGGGTGGGTAGAGGAGCAGTTCTTC. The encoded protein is CASSLTDRGWVEEQFF.

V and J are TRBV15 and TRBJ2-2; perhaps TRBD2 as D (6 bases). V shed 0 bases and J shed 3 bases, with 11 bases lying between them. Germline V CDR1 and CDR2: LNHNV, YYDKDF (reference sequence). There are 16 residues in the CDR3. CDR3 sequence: CATSRDGGAYTGELFF. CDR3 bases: TGTGCCACCAGCAGAGACGGAGGGGCGTACACCGGGGAGCTGTTTTTT.

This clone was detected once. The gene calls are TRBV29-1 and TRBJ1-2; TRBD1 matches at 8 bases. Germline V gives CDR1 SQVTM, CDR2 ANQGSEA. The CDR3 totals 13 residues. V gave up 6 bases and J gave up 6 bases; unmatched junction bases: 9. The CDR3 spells CSVPGQGIDGYTF. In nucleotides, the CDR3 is TGCAGCGTCCCTGGACAGGGAATCGATGGCTACACCTTC.

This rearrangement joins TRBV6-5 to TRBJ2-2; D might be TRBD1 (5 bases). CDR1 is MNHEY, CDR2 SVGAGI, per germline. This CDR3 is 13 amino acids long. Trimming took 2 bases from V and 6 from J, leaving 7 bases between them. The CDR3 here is CASSYKGSGELFF. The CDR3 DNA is TGTGCCAGCAGTTACAAGGGGTCCGGGGAGCTGTTTTTT.

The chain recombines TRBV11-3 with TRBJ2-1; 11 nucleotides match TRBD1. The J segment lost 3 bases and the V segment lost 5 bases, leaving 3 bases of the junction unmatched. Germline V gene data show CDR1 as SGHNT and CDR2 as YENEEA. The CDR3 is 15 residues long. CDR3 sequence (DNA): TGTGCCAGCAGCCAGGGACAGGGGGTCTACAATGAGCAGTTCTTC. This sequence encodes CASSQGQGVYNEQFF.

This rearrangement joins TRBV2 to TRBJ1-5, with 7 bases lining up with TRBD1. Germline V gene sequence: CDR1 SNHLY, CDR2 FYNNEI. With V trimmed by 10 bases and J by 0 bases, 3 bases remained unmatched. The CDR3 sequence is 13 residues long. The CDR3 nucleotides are TGTGCCACCCAGGGGGATAGCAATCAGCCCCAGCATTTT. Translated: CATQGDSNQPQHF.

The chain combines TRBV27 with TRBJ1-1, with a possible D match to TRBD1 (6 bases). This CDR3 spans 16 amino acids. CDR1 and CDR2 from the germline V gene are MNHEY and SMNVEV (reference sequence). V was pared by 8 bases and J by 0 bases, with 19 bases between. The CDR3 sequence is CASHPLAGAVNTEAFF. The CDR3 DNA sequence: TGTGCCAGCCATCCCCTCGCGGGGGCAGTGAACACTGAAGCTTTCTTT.

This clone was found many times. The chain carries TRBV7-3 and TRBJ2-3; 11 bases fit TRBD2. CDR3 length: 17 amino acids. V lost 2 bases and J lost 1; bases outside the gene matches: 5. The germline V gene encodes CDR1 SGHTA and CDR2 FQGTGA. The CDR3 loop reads CASSLVLAGVGTDTQYF. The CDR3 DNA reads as TGTGCCAGCAGCTTAGTACTAGCGGGGGTTGGCACAGATACGCAGTATTTT. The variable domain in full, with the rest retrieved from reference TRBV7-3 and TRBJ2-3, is GAGVSQTPSNKVTEKGKYVELRCDPISGHTALYWYRQSLGQGPEFLIYFQGTGAADDSGLPNDRFFAVRPEGSVSTLKIQRTERGDSAVYLCASSLVLAGVGTDTQYFGPGTRLTVL.

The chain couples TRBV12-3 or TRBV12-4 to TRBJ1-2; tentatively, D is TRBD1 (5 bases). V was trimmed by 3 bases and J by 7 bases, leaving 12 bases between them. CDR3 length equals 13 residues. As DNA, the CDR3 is TGTGCCAGCAGTTTGGGGCCTTCTGGTGGCTACACCTTC. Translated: CASSLGPSGGYTF.

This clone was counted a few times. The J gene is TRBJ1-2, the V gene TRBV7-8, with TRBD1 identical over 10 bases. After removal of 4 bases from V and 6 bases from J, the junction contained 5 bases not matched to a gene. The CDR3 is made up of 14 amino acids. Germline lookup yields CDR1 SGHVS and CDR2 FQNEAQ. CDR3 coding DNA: TGTGCCAGCAGCTATGGGACAGGGGATCATGGCTACACCTTC. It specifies CASSYGTGDHGYTF.